This T cell receptor beta chain derives from a study of cytomegalovirus exposure and HLA in healthy donors. V was clipped by 7 bases and J by 0 bases; unmatched bases: 3. This CDR3 spans 14 amino acids. Per germline, CDR1 MNHEY and CDR2 SVGAGI. The PCR made use of 60 Vbeta and 13 Jbeta primers. Measured with immunoSEQ multiplex PCR; TCRdb has only the in-frame clones, and not every one. The sample carries 220,000 or so clones, around four fifths recorded once. The specimen was PBMCs. The chain uses TRBV6-5 and TRBJ1-2, with 9 bases matching TRBD1. This receptor was taken from a male donor in good health and CMV-seronegative. The DNA for the CDR3 is TGTGCCAGCAAGGGGGACAGGGCTAACTATGGCTACACCTTC. As protein: CASKGDRANYGYTF.